One and the same sample provided the 24 T cell receptor beta chains below, sequenced in a study of blood T cell repertoires in COVID-19. Assay used: immunoSEQ multiplex PCR; TCRdb lists only in-frame clones, some missing. The sample yields 20,000 to 30,000 clones, roughly three quarters seen once. Source material: peripheral blood. These receptors were taken from a man older than 75 with active or convalescent COVID-19.

This sequence joins TRBV7-2 and TRBJ2-3; 8 bases align to TRBD2. The CDR3 has 14 residues. Germline CDR1 and CDR2: SGHTA and FQGNSA. V was pared by 5 bases and J by 6 bases, with 7 bases of the junction left unmatched. This CDR3 reads CASSQRGGRDTQYF. CDR3 bases: TGTGCCAGCAGCCAACGGGGGGGCCGGGATACGCAGTATTTT.

DNA for the CDR3: TGTGCCAGCAGTTTAATGGGGCGTGCGGCTCAGTACTTC. It specifies CASSLMGRAAQYF. The chain employs TRBV28 and TRBJ2-7, with TRBD1 as a possible D gene (5 bases). The V and J ends lost 2 bases and 10 bases respectively, with 15 bases between them. CDR3 size: 13 residues. Per germline, CDR1 MDHEN and CDR2 SYDVKM.

This chain connects TRBV15 to TRBJ1-2, with 7 bases aligning to TRBD1. Trimming took 2 bases from V and 8 from J; bases not matched to a gene: 14. The CDR3 length is 16 residues. Looked up from germline, CDR1 is LNHNV and CDR2 is YYDKDF (reference sequence). CDR3 in amino acids: CATSRSHPRQGGGYTF. The DNA for the CDR3 is TGTGCCACCAGCAGATCCCACCCACGACAGGGCGGCGGCTACACCTTC.

This chain connects TRBV18 to TRBJ1-1; no definite D call. Germline V lookup: CDR1 KGHSH, CDR2 LQKENI. V lost 5 bases, J lost 5 bases, and 12 bases lay in between. This CDR3 comprises 13 residues. Written as DNA, the CDR3 is TGTGCCAGCTCATCCAGTTTATCGACTGAAGCTTTCTTT. Amino acid sequence: CASSSSLSTEAFF.

The genes are TRBV7-9 and TRBJ2-4; tentative D call: TRBD2 (5 bases). With 0 bases removed from V and 8 bases from J, the gap between germline ends came to 8 bases. The CDR3 sequence is 13 residues long. Germline loops: CDR1 SEHNR, CDR2 FQNEAQ (reference sequence). In nucleotides, the CDR3 is TGTGCCAGCAGCTTAGCGCTGGAGGACATTCAGTACTTC. It codes for CASSLALEDIQYF.

The chain uses TRBV7-9 and TRBJ1-6; 9 positions agree with TRBD1. Per germline, CDR1 SEHNR and CDR2 FQNEAQ (reference sequence). There are 19 residues in the CDR3. The V gene end was trimmed by 4 bases and the J gene end by 0 bases; junction bases not matched to a gene: 10. The CDR3 is CASSSGTGFGRSYNSPLHF. CDR3 bases: TGTGCCAGCAGCTCCGGGACAGGGTTCGGACGCTCCTATAATTCACCCCTCCACTTT.

The V gene is TRBV9, the J gene TRBJ1-3; D may be TRBD1 (6 bases). Germline CDR1 and CDR2: SGDLS and YYNGEE. Trimming took 3 bases from V and 0 from J, leaving 16 bases between them. The CDR3 covers 17 residues. CDR3 coding DNA: TGTGCCAGCAGCGCCCGACAGGCCGGATTCTCTGGAAACACCATATATTTT. Its translation is CASSARQAGFSGNTIYF.

The rearrangement links TRBV12-3 or TRBV12-4 to TRBJ1-2; TRBD1 might be the D (5 bases). This CDR3 region has 13 residues. Between the trimmed V and J ends, which lost 5 bases and 4 bases, there was a span of 11 bases. CDR3: CASSGRRGYGYTF. The CDR3 DNA reads as TGTGCCAGCAGTGGACGAAGGGGCTATGGCTACACCTTC.

The genes are TRBV28 and TRBJ1-5, with D possibly being TRBD1 (6 bases). The germline V gene encodes CDR1 MDHEN and CDR2 SYDVKM. Trimming cost V 3 bases and J 5 bases, with 11 bases left between them. The CDR3 covers 14 residues. CDR3 in amino acids: CASSLGGHHQPQHF. The CDR3 DNA is TGTGCCAGCAGTTTGGGGGGGCACCATCAGCCCCAGCATTTT.

CDR3 loop: CASSQDRGTGPYNEQFF. The CDR3, as DNA: TGCGCCAGCAGCCAAGATAGAGGGACAGGACCCTACAATGAGCAGTTCTTC. The chain carries TRBV4-1 and TRBJ2-1; the match to TRBD1 covers 8 bases. V lost 0 bases, J lost 2 bases, and 6 bases stayed unmatched. The CDR3 is 17 amino acids. Germline-derived CDR1 and CDR2 are MGHRA and YSYEKL.

The chain links TRBV11-2 to TRBJ2-4; D might be TRBD2 (6 bases). Per germline, CDR1 SGHAT and CDR2 FQNNGV. V was pared by 0 bases and J by 9 bases, with 12 bases between. The CDR3 consists of 14 residues. CDR3 nucleotide sequence: TGTGCCAGCAGCTTAGATCCCGGGAGTTCCATTCAGTACTTC. It translates to CASSLDPGSSIQYF.

This sequence joins TRBV7-8 and TRBJ2-1; weak D call: TRBD1 (6 bases). This CDR3 has 12 amino acids. Germline V lookup: CDR1 SGHVS, CDR2 FQNEAQ. Trimming took off 5 bases at V and 6 bases at J, with 8 bases between the two ends. The CDR3 region has the DNA TGTGCCAGCAGCCACAGGGCCAATGAGCAGTTCTTC. Protein: CASSHRANEQFF.

In this sample, this clone turned up a few times. The chain links TRBV4-2 to TRBJ2-5, with 9 bases lining up with TRBD2. Trimming cost V 5 bases and J 5 bases; bases outside gene matches: 12. Germline CDR1 LGHNA, CDR2 YNFKEQ. The CDR3 sequence is 16 residues long. CDR3 sequence (DNA): TGTGCCAGCAGCGAAAAGCGGACTAGCGCGGGGGAGACCCAGTACTTC. Residues: CASSEKRTSAGETQYF.

The J gene is TRBJ1-6, the V gene TRBV6-5; D gene uncertain. Germline lookup yields CDR1 MNHEY and CDR2 SVGAGI. This CDR3 has 12 amino acids. V lost 8 bases to trimming and J lost 8 bases, with 10 bases between them. The CDR3 sequence: CASGEFDSPLHF. The CDR3 nucleotides read TGTGCCAGCGGGGAGTTTGATTCACCCCTCCACTTT.

The chain links TRBV9 to TRBJ2-2; no clear D. This CDR3 spans 14 amino acids. Looked up from germline, CDR1 is SGDLS and CDR2 is YYNGEE. The V gene lost 2 bases and the J gene lost 2 bases, with 7 bases spanning the gap. In nucleotides, the CDR3 is TGTGCCAGCAGCGTCGACTTAAACACCGGGGAGCTGTTTTTT. Protein sequence: CASSVDLNTGELFF. Looking up the rest from reference TRBV9 and TRBJ2-2 gives the full variable domain: DSGVTQTPKHLITATGQRVTLRCSPRSGDLSVYWYQQSLDQGLQFLIQYYNGEERAKGNILERFSAQQFPDLHSELNLSSLELGDSALYFCASSVDLNTGELFFGEGSRLTVL.

This clone was detected once. This sequence joins TRBV5-1 and TRBJ1-4; the D is unclear. The CDR3 is made up of 14 amino acids. Looked up from germline, CDR1 is SGHRS and CDR2 is YFSETQ. V gave up 7 bases and J gave up 2 bases, with 12 bases separating them. The CDR3: CASCAGSTNEKLFF. The CDR3 region has the DNA TGCGCCAGCTGCGCGGGGAGTACTAATGAAAAACTGTTTTTT.

The genes are TRBV5-4 and TRBJ1-2; the D gene is possibly TRBD1 (5 bases). This CDR3 spans 13 amino acids. The germline V gene encodes CDR1 SGHNT and CDR2 YYREEE (reference sequence). Trimming removed 2 bases at V and 7 bases at J, with 12 bases between. CDR3 coding DNA: TGTGCCAGCAGCTTTAGGGGATCTGGTGGCTACACCTTC. It encodes CASSFRGSGGYTF.

V is TRBV7-2 and J is TRBJ1-2; 11 bases fit TRBD1. V shed 10 bases and J 4 bases; nucleotides not matched to a gene: 14. CDR1 is SGHTA and CDR2 is FQGNSA in the germline V gene. The CDR3 sequence is 16 residues long. The CDR3 region is CATSRDRGSSCYGYTF. The CDR3 DNA is TGTGCCACCTCCCGGGACAGGGGGTCGAGTTGCTATGGCTACACCTTC.

The V gene is TRBV3-1 (or the pseudogene TRBV3-2), the J gene TRBJ2-3, with 10 positions matching TRBD1. V trimming: 4 bases; J trimming: 11 bases; junction bases outside the gene matches: 3. Germline CDR1 is LGHDT and CDR2 is YNNKEL (reference sequence). The CDR3 runs to 12 residues. The CDR3 nucleotides are TGTGCCAGCAGCCGGGACAGGGGATTGCAGTATTTT. It yields the protein CASSRDRGLQYF.

The chain uses TRBV11-2 and TRBJ1-1, with D perhaps matching TRBD1 (5 bases). The CDR3 is made up of 12 amino acids. Trimming removed 1 base from V and 10 bases from J, with 10 bases in between. Germline CDR1 reads SGHAT; CDR2 reads FQNNGV. DNA for the CDR3: TGTGCCAGCAGCTTAGGGACATACGGAGCTTTCTTT. As protein: CASSLGTYGAFF.

The chain has TRBV6-5 and TRBJ2-7; no firm D call. The CDR3 totals 11 residues. The germline CDR1 and CDR2 sequences are MNHEY and SVGAGI. V was pared by 5 bases and J by 12 bases, with 14 bases between. CDR3 nucleotide sequence: TGTGCCAGCAGTCTGGGCCAGCAGTGGTACTTC. Amino acid sequence: CASSLGQQWYF.

The DNA for the CDR3 is TGTGCCAGCAGTTACCTGGACGGACCCAGGGGCGGTGGCCAGTACTTC. Protein sequence: CASSYLDGPRGGGQYF. The chain combines TRBV6-2 or TRBV6-3 with TRBJ2-5; tentatively, D is TRBD1 (6 bases). Trimming stripped 2 bases from V and 10 bases from J, with 23 bases between. The CDR3 length is 16 residues. Germline V gene data show CDR1 as MNHEY and CDR2 as SVGEGT.

V and J are TRBV5-1 and TRBJ1-2; TRBD1 matches at 12 bases. Trimming at V came to 4 bases and at J to 3 bases, leaving 13 bases not matched to a gene. Germline loops: CDR1 SGHRS, CDR2 YFSETQ. CDR3 length equals 18 residues. CDR3 sequence: CASSHRGGQGAIYYGYTF. Written as DNA, the CDR3 is TGCGCCAGCAGCCATAGAGGGGGACAGGGGGCTATATACTATGGCTACACCTTC.

The chain carries TRBV4-1 and TRBJ1-2; maybe TRBD1 (5 bases). Germline CDR1 MGHRA, CDR2 YSYEKL. This CDR3 is built from 14 residues. Trimming left V 1 base short and J 5 bases short, with 11 bases between. The CDR3 region is CASSQAVAGYGYTF. As DNA, the CDR3 is TGCGCCAGCAGCCAAGCCGTTGCAGGGTATGGCTACACCTTC.